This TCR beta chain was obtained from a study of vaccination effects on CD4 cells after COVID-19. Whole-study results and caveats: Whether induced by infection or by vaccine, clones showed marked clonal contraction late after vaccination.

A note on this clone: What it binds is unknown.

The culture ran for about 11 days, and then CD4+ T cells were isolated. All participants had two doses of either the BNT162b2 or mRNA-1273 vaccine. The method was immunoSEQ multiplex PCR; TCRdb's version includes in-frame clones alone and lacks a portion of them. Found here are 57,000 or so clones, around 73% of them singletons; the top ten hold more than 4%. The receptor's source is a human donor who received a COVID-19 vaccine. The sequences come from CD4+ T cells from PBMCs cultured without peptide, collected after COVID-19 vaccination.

CDR3 loop: CASSLAQGQSYNEQFF. The CDR3 DNA sequence: TGCGCCAGCAGCTTGGCCCAGGGACAGTCCTACAATGAGCAGTTCTTC. The chain has TRBV5-1 and TRBJ2-1; 7 bases are a match to TRBD1. The germline V gene encodes CDR1 SGHRS and CDR2 YFSETQ. The CDR3 contains 16 residues. V lost 0 bases, J lost 1 base, and 4 bases stayed unmatched.